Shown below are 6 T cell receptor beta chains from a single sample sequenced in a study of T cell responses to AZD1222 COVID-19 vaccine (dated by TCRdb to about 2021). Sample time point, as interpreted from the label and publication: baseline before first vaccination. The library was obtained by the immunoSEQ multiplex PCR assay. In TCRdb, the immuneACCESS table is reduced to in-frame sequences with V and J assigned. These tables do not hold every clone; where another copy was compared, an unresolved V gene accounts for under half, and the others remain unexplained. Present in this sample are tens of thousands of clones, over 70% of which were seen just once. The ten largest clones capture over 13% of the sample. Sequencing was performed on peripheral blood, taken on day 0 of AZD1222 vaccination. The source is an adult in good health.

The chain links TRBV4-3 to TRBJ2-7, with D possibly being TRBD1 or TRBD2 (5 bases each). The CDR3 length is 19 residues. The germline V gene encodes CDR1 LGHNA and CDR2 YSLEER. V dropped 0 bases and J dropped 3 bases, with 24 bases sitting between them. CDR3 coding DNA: TGCGCCAGCAGCCAAGAAACAGGCCCCCTCTCCTCGGGGTACTACGAGCAGTACTTC. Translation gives CASSQETGPLSSGYYEQYF.

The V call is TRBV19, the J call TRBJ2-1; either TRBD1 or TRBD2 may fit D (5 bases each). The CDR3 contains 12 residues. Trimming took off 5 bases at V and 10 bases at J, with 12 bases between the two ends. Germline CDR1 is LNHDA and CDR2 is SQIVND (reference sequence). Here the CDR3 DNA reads TGTGCCAGTAGTGTCGGGGCAGGGGAGCAGTTCTTC. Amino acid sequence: CASSVGAGEQFF.

This CDR3 is CASSSSQETQYF. The DNA for the CDR3 is TGTGCCAGCAGTTCTTCCCAAGAGACCCAGTACTTC. V and J are TRBV27 and TRBJ2-5, with D unclear. From germline, CDR1 is MNHEY and CDR2 SMNVEV (reference sequence). Trimming removed 4 bases from V and 1 base from J, with 4 bases in between. There are 12 residues in the CDR3.

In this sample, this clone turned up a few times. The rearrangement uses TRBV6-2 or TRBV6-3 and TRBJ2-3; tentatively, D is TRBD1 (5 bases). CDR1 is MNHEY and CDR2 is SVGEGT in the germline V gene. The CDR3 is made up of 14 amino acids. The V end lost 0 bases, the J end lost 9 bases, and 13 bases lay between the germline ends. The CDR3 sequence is CASSYSRQGPTQYF. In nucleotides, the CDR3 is TGTGCCAGCAGTTACTCGCGTCAGGGCCCCACGCAGTATTTT.

In DNA form, the CDR3 reads TGTGCCAGCAGTTACGGGCGCTCTGGAAACACCATATATTTT. Protein product: CASSYGRSGNTIYF. This sequence joins TRBV6-6 and TRBJ1-3; unclear D gene. Trimming pared 2 bases from V and 0 bases from J, leaving 5 bases between. The V gene's germline CDR1 is MNHNY and CDR2 SVGAGI (reference sequence). The CDR3 is 14 amino acids.

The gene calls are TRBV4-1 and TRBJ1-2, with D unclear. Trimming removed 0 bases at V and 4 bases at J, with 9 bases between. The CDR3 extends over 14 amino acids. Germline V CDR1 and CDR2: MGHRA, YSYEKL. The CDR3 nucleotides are TGCGCCAGCAGCCAAGATTGGGCTTTCTATGGCTACACCTTC. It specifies CASSQDWAFYGYTF.